This T cell receptor beta chain was sequenced during a study of T-cell memory formation after mild COVID-19. Whole-study findings and limits: CD4+ bias marked clones expanding day 15 to 37, unlike balanced contracting clones. Contracting clones localized mainly to CM and EM when CD4+ and mainly to EMRA when CD8+.

Trimming took 4 bases from V and 0 from J, leaving 7 bases between them. CDR3 length: 15 residues. The TCR alpha and TCR beta cDNA libraries, bearing sample barcodes and UMIs, were generated by 5'RACE using constant-segment primers. TCRdb re-called the 5' RACE reads through MiXCR, storing one row per CDR3 protein. In the table there are roughly 410,000 distinct CDR3 sequences, more than 20% of which are singletons. Ten or more counts support this clonotype. Its antigen is unidentified. The specimen sequenced was PBMCs or a T cell subset sorted from them (not recorded which). The genes are TRBV12-3 or TRBV12-4 and TRBJ1-6; D gene ambiguous. The clonotype comes from an adult woman who had mild COVID-19 (a few samples of this study predate the infection). Cell type and time point are not known. The CDR3 loop reads CASSSYGSYNSPLHF. CDR3 coding DNA: TGTGCCAGCAGTTCGTATGGCTCCTATAATTCACCCCTCCACTTT.